This TCR beta chain is from a study of blood T cell repertoires in COVID-19. Study processing details: Nucleated cell counts were estimated from reference gene primer amplification. The assay was immunoSEQ multiplex PCR, and TCRdb's table has in-frame clones only and misses some. V and J calls and clone size are given by that table; D and trimming were obtained from the DNA. This table holds around 140,000 clones, 85% to 90% found once. The CDR3 is 15 residues long. Trimming cost V 6 bases and J 8 bases; bases outside gene matches: 8. The germline gives CDR1 MNHEY, CDR2 SVGAGI. The chain combines TRBV6-5 with TRBJ2-3, with TRBD2 matching over 13 bases. Sequencing was done on a sample of peripheral blood. The TCR comes from a man aged 45-65 years with active or convalescent COVID-19. CDR3 residues: CASRGLAGAPSTQYF. In DNA form, the CDR3 reads TGTGCCAGCAGAGGACTAGCGGGGGCCCCAAGTACGCAGTATTTT.